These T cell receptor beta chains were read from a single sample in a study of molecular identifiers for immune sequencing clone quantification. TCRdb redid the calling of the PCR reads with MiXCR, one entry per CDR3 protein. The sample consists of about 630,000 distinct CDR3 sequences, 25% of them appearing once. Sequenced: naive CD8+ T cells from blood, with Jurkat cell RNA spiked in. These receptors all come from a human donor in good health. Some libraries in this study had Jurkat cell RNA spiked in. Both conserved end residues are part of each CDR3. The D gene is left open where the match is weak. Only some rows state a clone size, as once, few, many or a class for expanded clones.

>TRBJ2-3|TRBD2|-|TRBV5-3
CASSGGISGDTQYF
TGTGCCAGCAGCGGGGGGATTTCGGGTGATACGCAGTATTTT
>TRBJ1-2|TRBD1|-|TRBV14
CASSQGTGGYYGYTF
TGTGCCAGCAGCCAGGGGACAGGGGGCTACTATGGCTACACCTTC
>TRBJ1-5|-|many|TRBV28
CAGNSGVGNQPQHF
TGTGCCGGAAACTCAGGGGTGGGCAATCAGCCCCAGCATTTT
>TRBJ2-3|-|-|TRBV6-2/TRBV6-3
CASSYSAGAAGDTQYF
TGTGCCAGCAGTTACTCGGCGGGGGCGGCTGGAGATACGCAGTATTTT
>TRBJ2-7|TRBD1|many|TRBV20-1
CSARVGGQGYEQYF
TGCAGTGCTAGAGTTGGAGGACAGGGCTACGAGCAGTACTTC
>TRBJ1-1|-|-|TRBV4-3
CASSQYTGLNTEAFF
TGCGCCAGCAGCCAGTATACGGGGCTGAACACTGAAGCTTTCTTT
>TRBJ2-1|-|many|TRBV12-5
CASGLARLGSYNEQFF
TGTGCTAGTGGTTTGGCCCGACTAGGCTCCTACAATGAGCAGTTCTTC
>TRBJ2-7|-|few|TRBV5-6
CASSLFKADSLF
TGTGCCAGCAGCTTGTTCAAGGCAGACTCTCTCTTC
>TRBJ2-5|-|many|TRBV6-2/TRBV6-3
CASSRNRRALDQETQYF
TGTGCCAGCAGTAGGAACCGGCGGGCTTTGGATCAAGAGACCCAGTACTTC
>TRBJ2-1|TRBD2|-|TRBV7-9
CPSSPGLASNEQFF
TGTCCCAGCAGCCCGGGACTAGCCAGCAATGAGCAGTTCTTC
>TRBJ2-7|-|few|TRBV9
CASSVEGLSEQYF
TGTGCCAGCAGCGTAGAGGGTTTGAGCGAGCAGTACTTC
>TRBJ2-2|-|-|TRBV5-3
CASSIFRGNTGELFF
TGTGCCAGCAGCATCTTCAGGGGCAACACCGGGGAGCTGTTTTTT
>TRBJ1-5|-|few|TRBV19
CATIPRAGNQPQHF
TGTGCCACCATACCACGGGCTGGCAATCAGCCCCAGCATTTT
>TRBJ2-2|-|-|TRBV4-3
CASSQGGLYTGELFF
TGCGCCAGCAGCCAAGGGGGGCTATACACCGGGGAGCTGTTTTTT
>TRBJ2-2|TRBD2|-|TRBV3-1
CASSQVPSGGYDTGELFF
TGTGCCAGCAGCCAAGTTCCTAGCGGGGGGTATGACACCGGGGAGCTGTTTTTT
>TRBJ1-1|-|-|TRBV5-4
CASSPPGGTEASF
TGTGCCAGCAGCCCCCCCGGAGGGACTGAAGCTTCCTTT
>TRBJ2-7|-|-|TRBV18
CASSLLSREYEQYF
TGTGCCAGCTCACTACTATCCAGGGAGTACGAGCAGTACTTC
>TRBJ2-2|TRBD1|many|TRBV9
CASISRQGDLNTGELFF
TGTGCCAGCATTTCCCGACAGGGGGATTTAAACACCGGGGAGCTGTTTTTT
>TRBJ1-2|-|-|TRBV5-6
CASSLSGLTYGYTF
TGTGCCAGCAGCTTGAGTGGATTGACCTATGGCTACACCTTC
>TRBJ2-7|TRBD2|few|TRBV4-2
CASSQDSGGYYEQYF
TGTGCCAGCAGCCAAGATTCGGGGGGATACTACGAGCAGTACTTC
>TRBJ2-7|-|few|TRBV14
CASSQETYYEQYF
TGTGCCAGCAGCCAAGAGACCTACTACGAGCAGTACTTC
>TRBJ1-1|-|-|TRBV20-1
CSASGGVAEAFF
TGCAGTGCTAGCGGGGGGGTTGCTGAAGCTTTCTTT
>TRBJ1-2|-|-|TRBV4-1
CASSQESAGFAYGYTF
TGCGCCAGCAGCCAAGAATCGGCAGGATTTGCCTATGGCTACACCTTC
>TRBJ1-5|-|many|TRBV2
CASRPRNQPQHF
TGTGCCAGCAGGCCTCGCAATCAGCCCCAGCATTTT
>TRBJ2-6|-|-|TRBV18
CASSPPPGSYSGANVLTF
TGTGCCAGCTCACCACCGCCGGGGTCATACTCTGGGGCCAACGTCCTGACTTTC
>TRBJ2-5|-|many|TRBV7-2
CASSFFSSDQETQYF
TGTGCCAGCAGCTTTTTTTCTAGCGACCAAGAGACCCAGTACTTC
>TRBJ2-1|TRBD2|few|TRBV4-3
CASSQDGGQARENNEQFF
TGCGCCAGCAGCCAAGATGGTGGCCAGGCGCGGGAGAACAATGAGCAGTTCTTC
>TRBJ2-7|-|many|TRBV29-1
CSVGTGYYEQYF
TGCAGCGTTGGGACGGGGTACTACGAGCAGTACTTC
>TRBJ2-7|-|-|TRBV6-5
CASSYSLGGGAYEQYF
TGTGCCAGCAGTTACTCTTTAGGGGGGGGGGCCTACGAGCAGTACTTC
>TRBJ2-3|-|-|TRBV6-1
CASSEVGGHITDTQYF
TGTGCCAGCAGTGAAGTGGGCGGGCACATCACAGATACGCAGTATTTT
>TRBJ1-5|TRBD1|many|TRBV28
CASSPPGTGGLQPQHF
TGTGCCAGCAGTCCCCCCGGGACAGGGGGCTTGCAGCCCCAGCATTTT
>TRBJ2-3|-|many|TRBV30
CAWKRAWGVTDTQYF
TGTGCCTGGAAAAGAGCCTGGGGGGTCACAGATACGCAGTATTTT
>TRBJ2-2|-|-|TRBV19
CAIAYSTGELFF
TGTGCCATTGCGTACAGCACCGGGGAGCTGTTTTTT
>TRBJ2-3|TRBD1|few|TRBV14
CASSQDYGTATDTQYF
TGTGCCAGCAGCCAAGATTACGGGACAGCCACAGATACGCAGTATTTT
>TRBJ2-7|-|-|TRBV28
CASSLGRVVTEQYF
TGTGCCAGCAGTTTAGGCAGGGTCGTTACCGAGCAGTACTTC
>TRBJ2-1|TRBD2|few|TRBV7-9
CASSLPGRASAEQFF
TGTGCCAGCAGCTTACCCGGGAGGGCCTCGGCTGAGCAGTTCTTC
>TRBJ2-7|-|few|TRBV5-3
CASSLVGGGIYEQYF
TGTGCCAGCAGCTTGGTCGGGGGCGGGATATACGAGCAGTACTTC
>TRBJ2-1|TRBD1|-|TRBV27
CASSLYGTGHNEQFF
TGTGCCAGCAGTTTATATGGGACAGGGCACAATGAGCAGTTCTTC
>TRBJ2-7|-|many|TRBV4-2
CASSLYHRASSYEQYF
TGTGCCAGCAGCCTATATCACAGGGCCAGCTCCTACGAGCAGTACTTC
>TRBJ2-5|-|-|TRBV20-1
CSAREEGVETQYF
TGCAGTGCTAGAGAAGAGGGAGTCGAGACCCAGTACTTC
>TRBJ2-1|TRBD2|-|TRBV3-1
CASSLRAGGPRNEQFF
TGTGCCAGCAGCCTGCGAGCGGGGGGCCCTCGGAATGAGCAGTTCTTC
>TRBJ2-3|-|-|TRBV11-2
CASSLVFGESAPGPGTDTQYF
TGTGCCAGCAGCTTAGTGTTCGGGGAATCAGCTCCCGGGCCTGGCACAGATACGCAGTATTTT
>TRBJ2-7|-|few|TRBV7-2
CASSLASAGTTYEQYF
TGTGCCAGCAGCTTAGCGTCGGCGGGCACTACCTACGAGCAGTACTTC
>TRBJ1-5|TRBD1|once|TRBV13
CASSLGYGQGGNQPQHF
TGTGCCAGCAGCTTAGGGTACGGACAGGGTGGCAATCAGCCCCAGCATTTT
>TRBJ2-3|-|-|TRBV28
CASHSTDTQYF
TGTGCCAGCCATAGCACAGATACGCAGTATTTT
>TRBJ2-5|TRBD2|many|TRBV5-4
CASSLDLAGEETQYF
TGTGCCAGCAGCTTGGATTTAGCGGGGGAAGAGACCCAGTACTTC
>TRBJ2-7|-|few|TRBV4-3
CASSQAHGGVRYVQYF
TGCGCCAGCAGCCAAGCCCACGGGGGCGTGAGATACGTGCAGTACTTC